Listed below are T cell receptor beta chains from one sample, sequenced in a study of blood T cell repertoires in COVID-19. Some clones are missing from TCRdb's copy, which holds only in-frame ones; the method was immunoSEQ multiplex PCR. The sample yields approximately 20,000 clones, under 90% seen once. The sample was peripheral blood. These receptors were taken from a man aged 50 to 59 with active COVID-19. The CDR3 runs from the conserved cysteine through the conserved F or W. The D gene is left open where the match is weak.

V gene: TRBV19; D gene: TRBD1; J gene: TRBJ2-2; CDR3 protein: CASSPTGGTGELFF; CDR3 DNA: TGTGCCAGTAGTCCGACAGGGGGCACCGGGGAGCTGTTTTTT
V gene: TRBV15; D gene: -; J gene: TRBJ1-1; CDR3 protein: CATSRALGRVNTEAFF; CDR3 DNA: TGTGCCACCAGCAGGGCCCTCGGGCGGGTGAACACTGAAGCTTTCTTT
V gene: TRBV5-6; D gene: -; J gene: TRBJ1-1; CDR3 protein: CASSLDSFTEAFF; CDR3 DNA: TGTGCCAGCAGCTTGGACTCTTTCACTGAAGCTTTCTTT
V gene: TRBV5-6; D gene: TRBD1; J gene: TRBJ2-7; CDR3 protein: CASSPDRGVGEQYF; CDR3 DNA: TGTGCCAGCAGCCCCGACAGGGGGGTGGGCGAGCAGTACTTC
V gene: TRBV5-1; D gene: -; J gene: TRBJ2-1; CDR3 protein: CASSSGDLSSYNEQFF; CDR3 DNA: TGCGCCAGCAGCTCCGGGGATTTGAGCTCCTACAATGAGCAGTTCTTC
V gene: TRBV6-1; D gene: TRBD2; J gene: TRBJ2-7; CDR3 protein: CASSEGAGGSGFYEQYF; CDR3 DNA: TGTGCCAGCAGTGAAGGGGCCGGGGGTAGCGGGTTCTACGAGCAGTACTTC
V gene: TRBV2; D gene: -; J gene: TRBJ2-5; CDR3 protein: CASSVTISSGETQYF; CDR3 DNA: TGTGCCAGCAGTGTAACTATTTCTAGTGGGGAGACCCAGTACTTC
V gene: TRBV6-2/TRBV6-3; D gene: -; J gene: TRBJ2-1; CDR3 protein: CASSRSYNEQFF; CDR3 DNA: TGTGCCAGCAGTCGCTCCTACAATGAGCAGTTCTTC
V gene: TRBV3-1/TRBV3-2; D gene: -; J gene: TRBJ1-5; CDR3 protein: CASSQRAVAPQHF; CDR3 DNA: TGTGCCAGCAGCCAGAGGGCCGTAGCGCCCCAGCATTTT
V gene: TRBV12-3/TRBV12-4; D gene: -; J gene: TRBJ1-2; CDR3 protein: CASSSRRGGGYTF; CDR3 DNA: TGTGCCAGCAGCTCAAGGAGGGGCGGTGGCTACACCTTC
V gene: TRBV5-1; D gene: TRBD1; J gene: TRBJ1-1; CDR3 protein: CASSPGTGGYPEAFF; CDR3 DNA: TGCGCCAGCAGCCCGGGGACAGGGGGCTATCCTGAAGCTTTCTTT
V gene: TRBV9; D gene: -; J gene: TRBJ2-2; CDR3 protein: CASSVVQANTGELFF; CDR3 DNA: TGTGCCAGCAGCGTGGTCCAGGCGAACACCGGGGAGCTGTTTTTT
V gene: TRBV19; D gene: -; J gene: TRBJ1-2; CDR3 protein: CASRPRANYGYTF; CDR3 DNA: TGTGCCAGTCGACCCCGGGCTAACTATGGCTACACCTTC
V gene: TRBV4-1; D gene: -; J gene: TRBJ1-1; CDR3 protein: CASSHGDTAFF; CDR3 DNA: TGCGCCAGCAGTCACGGGGATACAGCTTTCTTT